This TCR beta chain was retrieved from a study of blood T cells in healthy people across ages. Study outcomes and limitations: Per million T cells, TCR beta diversity dropped roughly linearly as age increased. It was not known whether donors were CMV positive (a possible confounder of expanded clonotype changes).

V lost 4 bases and J lost 4, with 18 bases in between. Germline lookup yields CDR1 MGHRA and CDR2 YSYEKL. The CDR3 runs to 16 residues. Donors were systemically healthy Caucasian individuals from Russia aged about 6 to 95 years. Details on this clonotype: Its specificity is not known.

Using a J-beta primer mix together with a sample-barcoded 5' primer, a second PCR was run for roughly 7 to 12 cycles. TCRdb processed the 5' RACE reads anew with MiXCR; each CDR3 protein has one entry. Here the sample spans about 680,000 distinct CDR3 sequences, roughly 49% being singletons. V and J are TRBV4-1 and TRBJ2-3; weak D call: TRBD2 (6 bases). The source material was blood. This receptor was identified in a woman between 55 and 75 years old in good health. CDR3 nucleotide sequence: TGCGCCAGCAGCCCCCGGACTACCAGGAGGGCAGATACGCAGTATTTT. Protein sequence: CASSPRTTRRADTQYF.